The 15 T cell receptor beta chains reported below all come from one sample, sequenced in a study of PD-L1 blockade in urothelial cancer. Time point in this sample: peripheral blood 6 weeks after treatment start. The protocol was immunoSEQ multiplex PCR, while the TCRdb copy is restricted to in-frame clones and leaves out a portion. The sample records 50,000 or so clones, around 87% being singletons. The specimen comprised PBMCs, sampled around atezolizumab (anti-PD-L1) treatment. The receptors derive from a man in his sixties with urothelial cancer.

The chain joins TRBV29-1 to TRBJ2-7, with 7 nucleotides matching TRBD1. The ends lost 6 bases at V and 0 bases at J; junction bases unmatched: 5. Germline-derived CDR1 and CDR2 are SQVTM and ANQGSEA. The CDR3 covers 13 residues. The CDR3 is CSVRPGGSYEQYF. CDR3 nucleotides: TGCAGCGTCCGACCAGGGGGCTCCTACGAGCAGTACTTC.

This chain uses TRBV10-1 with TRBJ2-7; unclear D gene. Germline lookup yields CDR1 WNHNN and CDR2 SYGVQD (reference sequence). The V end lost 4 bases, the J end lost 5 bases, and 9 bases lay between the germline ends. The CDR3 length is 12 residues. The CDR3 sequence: CASSGQVDEQYF. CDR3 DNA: TGCGCCAGCAGTGGCCAGGTTGACGAGCAGTACTTC.

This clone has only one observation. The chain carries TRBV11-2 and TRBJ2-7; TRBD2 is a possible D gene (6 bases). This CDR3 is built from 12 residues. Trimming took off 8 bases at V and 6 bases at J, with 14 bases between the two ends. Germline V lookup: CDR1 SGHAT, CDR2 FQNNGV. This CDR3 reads CASGLGGGEQYF. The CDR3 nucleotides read TGTGCCAGCGGCCTCGGGGGAGGCGAGCAGTACTTC.

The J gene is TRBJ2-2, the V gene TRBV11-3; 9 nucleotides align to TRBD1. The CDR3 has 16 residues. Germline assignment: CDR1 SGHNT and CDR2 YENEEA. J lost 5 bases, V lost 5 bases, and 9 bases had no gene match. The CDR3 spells CASSPQGQGGTGELFF. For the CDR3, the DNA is TGTGCCAGCAGCCCTCAGGGACAGGGTGGAACCGGGGAGCTGTTTTTT.

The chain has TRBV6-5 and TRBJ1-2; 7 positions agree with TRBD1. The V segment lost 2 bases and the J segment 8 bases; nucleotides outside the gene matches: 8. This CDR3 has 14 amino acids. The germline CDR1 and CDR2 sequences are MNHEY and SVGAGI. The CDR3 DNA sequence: TGTGCCAGCAGTTACGGGGATAGGGGGCGAGGCTACACCTTC. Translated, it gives CASSYGDRGRGYTF.

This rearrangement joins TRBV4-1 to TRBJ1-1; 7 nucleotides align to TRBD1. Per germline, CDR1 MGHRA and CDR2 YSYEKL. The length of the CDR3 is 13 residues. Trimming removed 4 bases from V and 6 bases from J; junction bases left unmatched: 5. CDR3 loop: CASSRQGEPEAFF. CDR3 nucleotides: TGCGCCAGCAGCCGACAGGGTGAACCTGAAGCTTTCTTT.

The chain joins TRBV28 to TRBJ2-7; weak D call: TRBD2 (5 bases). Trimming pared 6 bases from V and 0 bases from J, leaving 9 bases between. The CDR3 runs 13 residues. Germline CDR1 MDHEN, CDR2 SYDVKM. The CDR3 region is CASRPGISYEQYF. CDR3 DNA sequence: TGTGCCAGCAGACCCGGGATCTCCTACGAGCAGTACTTC.

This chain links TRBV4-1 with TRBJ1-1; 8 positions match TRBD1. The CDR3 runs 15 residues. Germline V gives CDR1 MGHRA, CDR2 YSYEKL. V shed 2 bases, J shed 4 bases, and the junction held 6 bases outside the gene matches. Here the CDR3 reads CASSQYTGGTTEAFF. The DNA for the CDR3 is TGCGCCAGCAGCCAATATACAGGGGGGACCACTGAAGCTTTCTTT.

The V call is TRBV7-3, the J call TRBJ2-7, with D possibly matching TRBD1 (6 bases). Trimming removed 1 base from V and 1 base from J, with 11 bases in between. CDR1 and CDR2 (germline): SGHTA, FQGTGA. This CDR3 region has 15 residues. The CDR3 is CASSLNGGQSYEQYF. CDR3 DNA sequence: TGTGCCAGCAGCTTAAACGGAGGACAGTCCTACGAGCAGTACTTC.

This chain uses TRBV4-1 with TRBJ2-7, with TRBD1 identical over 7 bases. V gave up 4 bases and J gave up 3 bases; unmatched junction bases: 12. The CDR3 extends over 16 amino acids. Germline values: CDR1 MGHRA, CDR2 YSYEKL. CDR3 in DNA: TGCGCCAGCAGCCGAGGGATAGGGGGCGCGGTCTACGAGCAGTACTTC. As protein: CASSRGIGGAVYEQYF.

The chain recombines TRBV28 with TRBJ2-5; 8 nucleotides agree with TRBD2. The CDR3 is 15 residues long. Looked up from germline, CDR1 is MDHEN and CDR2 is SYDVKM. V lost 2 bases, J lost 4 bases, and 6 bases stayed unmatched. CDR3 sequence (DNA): TGTGCCAGCAGTTTACATTCAGCGGGGGCAGAGACCCAGTACTTC. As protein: CASSLHSAGAETQYF.

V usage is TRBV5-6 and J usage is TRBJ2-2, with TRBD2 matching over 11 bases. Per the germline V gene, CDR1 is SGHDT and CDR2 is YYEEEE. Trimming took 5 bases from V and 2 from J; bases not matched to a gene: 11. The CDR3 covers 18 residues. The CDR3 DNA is TGTGCCAGCAGGGCCTCGCTAGGGACTAGCGGAAACACCGGGGAGCTGTTTTTT. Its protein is CASRASLGTSGNTGELFF. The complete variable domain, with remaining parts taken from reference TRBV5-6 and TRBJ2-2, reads DAGVTQSPTHLIKTRGQQVTLRCSPKSGHDTVSWYQQALGQGPQFIFQYYEEEERQRGNFPDRFSGHQFPNYSSELNVNALLLGDSALYLCASRASLGTSGNTGELFFGEGSRLTVL.

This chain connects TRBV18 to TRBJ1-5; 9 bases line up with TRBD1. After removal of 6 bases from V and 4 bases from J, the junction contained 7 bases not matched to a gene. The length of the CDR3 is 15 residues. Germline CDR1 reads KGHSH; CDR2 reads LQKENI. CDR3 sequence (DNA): TGTGCCAGCTCCGTCGGGACAGGGATAAATCAGCCCCAGCATTTT. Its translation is CASSVGTGINQPQHF.

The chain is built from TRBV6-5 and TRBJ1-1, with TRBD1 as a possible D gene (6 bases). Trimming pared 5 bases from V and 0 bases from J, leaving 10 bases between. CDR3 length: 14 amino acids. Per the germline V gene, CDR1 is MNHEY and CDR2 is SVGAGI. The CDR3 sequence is CASSRQALNTEAFF. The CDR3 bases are TGTGCCAGCAGTCGACAGGCCTTGAACACTGAAGCTTTCTTT.

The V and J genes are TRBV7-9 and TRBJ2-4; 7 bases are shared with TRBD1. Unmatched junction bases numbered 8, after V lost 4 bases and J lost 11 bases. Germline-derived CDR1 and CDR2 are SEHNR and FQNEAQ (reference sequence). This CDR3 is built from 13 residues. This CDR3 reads CASSSDRSYFQYF. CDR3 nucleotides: TGTGCCAGCAGCTCGGACAGGTCCTATTTTCAGTACTTC.